This T cell receptor beta chain was sequenced in a study of blood T cell repertoires in COVID-19 (dated by TCRdb to 2019 to 2021). With respect to the entire study: Samples from collaborators originated in the United States, Italy and Spain and spanned both the acute and convalescent phases of COVID-19. The material from the prospective study consisted of cDNA or gDNA derived from T cells, B-cell-depleted T cells, or PBMCs. The dataset comprised deeply sampled blood TCRbeta repertoires from subjects exposed to, actively infected with, or recovered from COVID-19. The repertoires were made available in a free public database intended to serve as a resource for research on the immune response to SARS-CoV-2. The samples were drawn from the first 160 participants of the ongoing ImmuneRACE study and from 950 to 1,500 subjects provided by 6 global collaborators. Sample metadata almost always included a de-identified subject ID, COVID-19 status, age in years and sex. HLA class I and class II types, where available, came from metadata supplied by the sample provider rather than from assay-based typing.

Comments on this clone: Its antigen is currently not known. Base-call qualities are not available, and no considerably larger clone is one nucleotide away.

The immunoSEQ Assay, a bias-controlled multiplex PCR, was used to amplify TCRbeta CDR3 regions from genomic DNA. The original pipeline was this. Nucleated cell counts per sample were estimated from amplification of reference gene primers within the assay. Sequence reads were collapsed and filtered to measure the absolute abundance of every unique TCRbeta CDR3 rearrangement. Productive Simpson clonality was computed per sample as the square root of Simpson's diversity index over productive rearrangements. The source is immuneACCESS, and TCRdb retained only in-frame sequences with V and J called. Part of the clones is not carried over; for the studies checked, unresolved V genes explain less than half of this, and the remainder is unexplained. That table supplies the V and J calls and clone size; D and trimming were determined from the DNA. This sample holds 200,000 or so clones; roughly 80% were observed only once. The ten top clones hold around 0.93% of the sample.

One collaborating source in Seattle enrolled patients during active infection and followed them longitudinally through the course of disease. Collaborating institutions collected whole blood in K2EDTA tubes following their own protocols. For TCRbeta analysis, collaborators shipped samples as frozen whole blood, isolated PBMCs, or DNA extracted from either of those sample types. What the research found in general, with its limitations: The quantity of clinical and demographic metadata differed by source and by participant and was supplied without curation.

CDR3 length: 15 amino acids, cysteine to phenylalanine. Only the CDR3 portion is preserved as DNA: 45 bases, with reading frame beginning at the first base. Via the germline V gene, CDR1 is MNHEY and CDR2 SVGAGI. V loses 6 bases of germline sequence and J loses 0 bases, and the interval between the two ends is 12 bases. The origin of this receptor is a man aged 55 to 70 with COVID-19, enrolled during active disease. The chain couples TRBV6-5 to TRBJ2-1, and possibly TRBD2, on 6 matching bases. Specimen: peripheral blood. For the CDR3, the sequence is CASRDGTFSYNEQFF. The DNA is as follows: TGTGCCAGCAGGGACGGGACTTTCTCCTACAATGAGCAGTTCTTC.